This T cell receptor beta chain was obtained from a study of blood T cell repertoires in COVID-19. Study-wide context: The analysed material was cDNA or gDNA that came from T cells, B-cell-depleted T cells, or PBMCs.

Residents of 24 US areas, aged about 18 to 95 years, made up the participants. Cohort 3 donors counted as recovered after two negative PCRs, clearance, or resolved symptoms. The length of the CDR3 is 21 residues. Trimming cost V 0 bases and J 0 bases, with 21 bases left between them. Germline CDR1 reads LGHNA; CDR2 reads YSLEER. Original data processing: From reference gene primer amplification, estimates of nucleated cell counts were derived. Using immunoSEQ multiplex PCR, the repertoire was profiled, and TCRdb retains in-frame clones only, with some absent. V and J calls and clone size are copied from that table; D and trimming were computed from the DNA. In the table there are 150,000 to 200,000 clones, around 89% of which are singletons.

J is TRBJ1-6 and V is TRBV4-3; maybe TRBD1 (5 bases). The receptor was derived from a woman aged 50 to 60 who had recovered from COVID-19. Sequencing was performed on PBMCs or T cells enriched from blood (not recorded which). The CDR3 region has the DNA TGCGCCAGCAGCCAAGAAATGGACATCCCGCTCCAACACTCCTATAATTCACCCCTCCACTTT. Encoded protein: CASSQEMDIPLQHSYNSPLHF.